The TCR beta chain under discussion was sequenced for a study of shared clonotypes between healthy human individuals. V dropped 3 bases and J dropped 5 bases, with 20 bases sitting between them. Germline CDR1 is KGHSH and CDR2 is LQKENI. The CDR3 runs to 17 residues. Profiled with immunoSEQ multiplex PCR; TCRdb holds only in-frame clones, not every one. The sample carries some 1 million clones, about 75% recorded once. The chain carries TRBV18 and TRBJ1-5, with a tentative D call TRBD1 (5 bases). Material for sequencing was memory CD4+ T cells sorted from blood. The sample's subset: CD45RA-negative fraction. The receptor was derived from a man aged 18 to 29 in good health. The CDR3 sequence: CASSPQLGAKGDQPQHF. The CDR3 DNA is TGTGCCAGCTCACCGCAACTCGGGGCAAAAGGAGATCAGCCCCAGCATTTT.